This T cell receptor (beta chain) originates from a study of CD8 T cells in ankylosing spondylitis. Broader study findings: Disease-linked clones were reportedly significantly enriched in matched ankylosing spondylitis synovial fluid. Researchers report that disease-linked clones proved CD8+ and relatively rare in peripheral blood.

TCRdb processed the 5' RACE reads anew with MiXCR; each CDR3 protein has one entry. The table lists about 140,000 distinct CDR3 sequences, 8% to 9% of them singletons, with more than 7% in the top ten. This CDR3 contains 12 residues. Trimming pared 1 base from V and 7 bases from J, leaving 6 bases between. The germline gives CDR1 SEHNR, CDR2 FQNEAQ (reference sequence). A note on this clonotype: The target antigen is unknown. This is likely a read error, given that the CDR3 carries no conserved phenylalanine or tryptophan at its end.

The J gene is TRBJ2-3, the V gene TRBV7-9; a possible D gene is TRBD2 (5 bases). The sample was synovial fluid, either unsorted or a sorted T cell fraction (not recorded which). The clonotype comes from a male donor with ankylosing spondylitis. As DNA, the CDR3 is TGTGCCAGCAGCTTAGTGGACTATACGCAGTATCTT. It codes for CASSLVDYTQYL.